The sequence of this TCR beta chain was determined in a study of quantifying T cell responses using KT2 cells. Study at large: RNA was reverse transcribed with TCR alpha and beta constant-region primers. The second PCR was a qPCR stopped at a predetermined fluorescence threshold.

Overall study results and limits: The number of KT2 alpha and beta sequences was a linear function of input KT2 cells.

An oligo carrying a UMI was ligated to the cDNA 3' end. First-round PCR used three to five cycles and beta primers RC1.1 and RC1.2 covering TRBC1 and TRBC2. TCRdb itself ran the UMI-ligation and nested PCR reads through MiXCR, one entry per CDR3 protein. The sample holds about 33,000 distinct CDR3 sequences; 10% are singletons and the top ten take 8% to 10%. The V end was cut by 10 bases, the J end by 2 bases, with 14 bases between. The CDR3 extends over 13 amino acids. CDR1 SNHLY and CDR2 FYNNEI come from the germline V gene. The sample is PBMC spiked with counted cells of clone KT2. About this clonotype: The antigen remains undetermined.

This chain connects TRBV2 to TRBJ2-5, with unresolved D. Material: PBMCs spiked with cells of the T cell clone KT2. This TCR was recovered from a human donor. CDR3 sequence: CANQLRQQETQYF. CDR3 nucleotides: TGTGCCAATCAACTCCGCCAACAAGAGACCCAGTACTTC.